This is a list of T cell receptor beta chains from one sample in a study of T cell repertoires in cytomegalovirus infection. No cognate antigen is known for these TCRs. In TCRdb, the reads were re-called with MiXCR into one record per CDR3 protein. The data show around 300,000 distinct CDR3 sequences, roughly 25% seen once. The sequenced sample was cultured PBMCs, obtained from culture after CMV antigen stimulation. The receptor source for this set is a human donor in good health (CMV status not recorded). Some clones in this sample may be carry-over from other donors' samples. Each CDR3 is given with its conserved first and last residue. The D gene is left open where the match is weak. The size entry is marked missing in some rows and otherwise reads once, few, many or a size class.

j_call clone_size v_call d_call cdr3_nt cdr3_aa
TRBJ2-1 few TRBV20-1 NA TGCAGTGCTTCGATCCCTCTAGCGGAGCAGTTCTTC CSASIPLAEQFF
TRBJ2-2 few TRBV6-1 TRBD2 TGTGCCAGCAGAACACTAGCGGGAGTCACCGGGGAGCTGTTTTTT CASRTLAGVTGELFF
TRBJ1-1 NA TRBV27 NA TGTGCCAGCAGGGAGGCTGGGAAGGGGAACACTGAAGCTTTCTTT CASREAGKGNTEAFF
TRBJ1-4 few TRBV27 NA TGTGCCAGCAGTTTAAACGTTCTACCCGGGGATGAAAAACTGTTTTTT CASSLNVLPGDEKLFF
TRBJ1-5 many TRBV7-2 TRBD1 TGTGCCAGCAGCTTAGACAGGGGAGAAGGGCAGCCCCAGCATTTT CASSLDRGEGQPQHF
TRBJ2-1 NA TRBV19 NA TGTGCCAGTAGTATGGGACGTAATTCTTACAATGAGCAGTTCTTC CASSMGRNSYNEQFF
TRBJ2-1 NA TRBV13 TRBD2 TGTGCCAGCAGCGTACTAGCGGGAGTTGAGCAGTTCTTC CASSVLAGVEQFF
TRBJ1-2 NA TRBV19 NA TGTGCCAGTAAGCCCAGGGAGGGACTCTATGGCTACACCTTC CASKPREGLYGYTF
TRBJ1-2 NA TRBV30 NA TGTGCCTGGACGGATCTGGGGGGCTACACCTTC CAWTDLGGYTF
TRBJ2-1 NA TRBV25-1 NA TGTGCCAGCAGTCCGGCTGGTCCGACCAATGAGCAGTTCTTC CASSPAGPTNEQFF
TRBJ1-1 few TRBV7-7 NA TGTGCTAGCAGTGCCCCCATTCTAGGCAGAAAGAACACTGAAGCTTTCTTT CASSAPILGRKNTEAFF
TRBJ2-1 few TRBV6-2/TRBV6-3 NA TGTGCCAGCAGTTTCGACTGGAACAATGAGCAGTTCTTC CASSFDWNNEQFF
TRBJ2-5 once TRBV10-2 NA TGCGCCAGCAGTGCCCGGGAGCAGGAGACCCAGTACTTC CASSAREQETQYF
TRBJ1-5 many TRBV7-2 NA TGTGCCAGTACGCCTAGTTCAGGACGGCGCAATCAGCCCCAGCATTTT CASTPSSGRRNQPQHF
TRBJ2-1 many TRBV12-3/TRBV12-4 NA TGTGCCAGCAGTCCGGAACTAGTAAGGGGTTATAATGAGCAGTTCTTC CASSPELVRGYNEQFF
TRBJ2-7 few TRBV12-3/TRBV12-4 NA TGTGCCAGCAGCGCCTGGTTCGACAGAGCCTACGAGCAGTACTTC CASSAWFDRAYEQYF
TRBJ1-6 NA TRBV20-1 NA TGCAGTGCTAGAGATCCTAGGACAGCGAATTCACCCCTCCACTTT CSARDPRTANSPLHF
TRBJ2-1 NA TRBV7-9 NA TGTGCCAGCAGCCCGGTCAGGGATAACTACAATGAGCAGTTCTTC CASSPVRDNYNEQFF
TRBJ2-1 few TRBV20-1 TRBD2 TGCAGTGCTAGAGACGGCGCGGGAGGGGTCCACAATGAGCAGTTCTTC CSARDGAGGVHNEQFF
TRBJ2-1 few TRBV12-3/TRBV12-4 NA TGTGCCAGCAGTTTTTTACTAGCCAATGAGCAGTTCTTC CASSFLLANEQFF
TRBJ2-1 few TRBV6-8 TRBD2 TGTGCCAGCGGTCAAAGAACTACTAGCGGGGCCTCCTACAATGAGCAGTTCTTC CASGQRTTSGASYNEQFF
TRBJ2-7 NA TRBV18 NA TGTGCCAGCTCACCTGCCAGGAACTACGAGCAGTACTTC CASSPARNYEQYF